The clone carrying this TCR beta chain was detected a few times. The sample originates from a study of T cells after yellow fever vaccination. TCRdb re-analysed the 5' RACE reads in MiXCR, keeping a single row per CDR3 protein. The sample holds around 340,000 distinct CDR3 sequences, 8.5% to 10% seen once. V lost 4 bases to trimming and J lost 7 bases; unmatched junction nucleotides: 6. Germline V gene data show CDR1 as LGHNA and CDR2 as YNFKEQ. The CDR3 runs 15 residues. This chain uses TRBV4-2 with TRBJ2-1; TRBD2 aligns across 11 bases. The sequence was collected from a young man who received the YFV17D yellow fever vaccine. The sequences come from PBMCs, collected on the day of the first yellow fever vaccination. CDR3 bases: TGTGCCAGCAGCCCCCGACTAGCGGGGCAGAATGAGCAGTTCTTC. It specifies CASSPRLAGQNEQFF.